This passage covers 5 T cell receptor beta chains from one sample sequenced in a study of cytomegalovirus exposure and HLA in healthy donors. This PCR relied on a set of 60 Vbeta primers and 13 Jbeta primers. The protocol was immunoSEQ multiplex PCR, while the TCRdb copy is restricted to in-frame clones and leaves out a portion. The data contain some 180,000 clones, more than 70% of them seen just once; the ten biggest clones take up less than 2%. Sequencing was performed on PBMCs. Source of these receptors: a man aged 40-50 years in good health and CMV-seropositive.

The chain couples TRBV27 to TRBJ1-5; TRBD1 matches at 8 bases. CDR3 size: 18 residues. The germline V gene has CDR1 MNHEY and CDR2 SMNVEV (reference sequence). Germline trimming cut 8 bases from V and 0 bases from J; bases unmatched to any gene: 15. CDR3 coding DNA: TGTGCCAGCGGAGGGCCGGGACAGGACACTTATAGCAATCAGCCCCAGCATTTT. This codes for CASGGPGQDTYSNQPQHF.

This clone was counted a single time. The chain joins TRBV29-1 to TRBJ2-5, with TRBD2 identical over 13 bases. Trimming removed 4 bases from V and 2 bases from J; junction bases left unmatched: 10. The V gene's germline CDR1 is SQVTM and CDR2 ANQGSEA. The CDR3 consists of 17 residues. This CDR3 is CSVGGGGTSGKQETQYF. CDR3 nucleotide sequence: TGCAGCGTTGGAGGGGGTGGGACTAGCGGGAAACAAGAGACCCAGTACTTC.

The J gene is TRBJ1-2, the V gene TRBV6-5; possibly TRBD1 for D (5 bases). Trimming shortened V by 2 bases and J by 5 bases, and 15 bases separated the two germline ends. Germline CDR1 is MNHEY and CDR2 is SVGAGI. The CDR3 has 15 residues. The chain's CDR3 is CASSYRGAGGYGYTF. The CDR3 bases are TGTGCCAGCAGTTACCGAGGGGCGGGGGGGTATGGCTACACCTTC.

The chain recombines TRBV5-1 with TRBJ1-4, with 7 nucleotides matching TRBD1. The germline V gene encodes CDR1 SGHRS and CDR2 YFSETQ. This CDR3 contains 14 residues. With 3 bases clipped from V and 5 bases from J, the junction kept 4 bases outside the gene matches. DNA of the CDR3: TGCGCCAGCAGCTCCGGGACAGTGAATGAAAAACTGTTTTTT. It encodes CASSSGTVNEKLFF.

This rearrangement joins TRBV29-1 to TRBJ1-1; D uncertain. The CDR3 loop spans 12 amino acids. Trimming pared 2 bases from V and 11 bases from J, leaving 15 bases between. Germline assignment: CDR1 SQVTM and CDR2 ANQGSEA. The CDR3 DNA is TGCAGCGTTGAATACGATCGAACGGTGGCTTTCTTT. Its translation is CSVEYDRTVAFF.